The 4 T cell receptor beta chains reported below all come from one sample, sequenced in a study of CD8 T cells in Susac syndrome. Reverse transcription used about 0.5 to 1 ug RNA and random hexamers. A single record per CDR3 protein comes from TCRdb applying MiXCR to the immunoSEQ multiplex PCR reads. This table has 150,000 to 160,000 distinct CDR3 sequences, around 95% appearing once. The specimen was CD8+ T cells from PBMCs. These receptors were collected from a human donor with multiple sclerosis.

The chain links TRBV29-1 to TRBJ2-1; no clear D gene. V was trimmed by 5 bases and J by 8 bases, leaving 7 bases between them. CDR3 size: 10 residues. The germline V gene has CDR1 SQVTM and CDR2 ANQGSEA. The CDR3 DNA is TGCAGCGTTTCCAGAGATGAGCAGTTCTTC. Translated, it gives CSVSRDEQFF.

The chain joins TRBV12-3 or TRBV12-4 to TRBJ2-1; TRBD1 might be the D (5 bases). Trimming stripped 5 bases from V and 4 bases from J, with 9 bases between. The CDR3 is 13 amino acids. The CDR3 spells CASSPTDYNEQFF. The CDR3 bases are TGTGCCAGCAGTCCGACAGATTACAATGAGCAGTTCTTC.

This chain connects TRBV2 to TRBJ1-5; 10 bases align to TRBD1. CDR1 is SNHLY and CDR2 is FYNNEI in the germline V gene. V shed 6 bases and J 2 bases; nucleotides not matched to a gene: 4. The CDR3 is 15 residues long. As DNA, the CDR3 is TGTGCCAGCAGCCCCGGGACAGGGGGCAATCAGCCCCAGCATTTT. It specifies CASSPGTGGNQPQHF. Using reference TRBV2 and TRBJ1-5 for the parts outside the CDR3, the full variable domain is EPEVTQTPSHQVTQMGQEVILRCVPISNHLYFYWYRQILGQKVEFLVSFYNNEISEKSEIFDDQFSVERPDGSNFTLKIRSTKLEDSAMYFCASSPGTGGNQPQHFGDGTRLSIL.

This chain joins TRBV25-1 and TRBJ2-7, with no clear D. Germline assignment: CDR1 MGHDK and CDR2 SYGVNS. Trimming took 4 bases from V and 5 from J, leaving 12 bases between them. The CDR3 consists of 13 residues. The CDR3 here is CASSAMARDEQYF. CDR3 in DNA: TGTGCCAGCAGTGCTATGGCACGCGACGAGCAGTACTTC.